This is a list of T cell receptor beta chains from one sample in a study of OX40 agonist ivuxolimab in advanced cancers. Sequenced by immunoSEQ multiplex PCR; TCRdb stores in-frame clones only, minus some. This sample carries around 74,000 clones, 84% of them seen once, and the ten largest clones take more than 0.5%. Sequenced material: CD4+ or CD8+ T cells sorted from blood, taken in a trial of the OX40 agonist ivuxolimab. These receptors were obtained from an adult with an advanced solid tumor such as melanoma, head and neck, liver or kidney cancer. Both conserved end residues are part of each CDR3. D genes are given only for firm matches. Some rows have no size entry. The others give once, few or many, or a class for an expanded clone.

j_gene: TRBJ1-6
v_gene: TRBV30
d_gene: NA
abundance: NA
CDR3aa: CAWSEGSMPYNSPLHF
CDR3nt: TGTGCCTGGAGTGAGGGGTCCATGCCTTATAATTCACCCCTCCACTTT

j_gene: TRBJ1-3
v_gene: TRBV2
d_gene: NA
abundance: NA
CDR3aa: CASSEGTRGNTIYF
CDR3nt: TGTGCCAGCAGTGAAGGGACACGTGGAAACACCATATATTTT

j_gene: TRBJ2-3
v_gene: TRBV9
d_gene: TRBD2
abundance: NA
CDR3aa: CASSVVASGSTQYF
CDR3nt: TGTGCCAGCAGCGTAGTAGCTAGCGGGAGTACGCAGTATTTT

j_gene: TRBJ2-7
v_gene: TRBV10-3
d_gene: NA
abundance: once
CDR3aa: CAINDAGVTPYEQYF
CDR3nt: TGTGCCATTAATGATGCGGGCGTTACCCCCTACGAGCAGTACTTC

j_gene: TRBJ1-1
v_gene: TRBV28
d_gene: TRBD1
abundance: NA
CDR3aa: CASSSPVGTGARTEAFF
CDR3nt: TGTGCCAGCAGTTCCCCCGTCGGAACAGGGGCCCGCACTGAAGCTTTCTTT

j_gene: TRBJ2-4
v_gene: TRBV28
d_gene: NA
abundance: NA
CDR3aa: CASSKPGDIQYF
CDR3nt: TGTGCCAGCAGCAAGCCGGGAGACATTCAGTACTTC

j_gene: TRBJ2-6
v_gene: TRBV29-1
d_gene: NA
abundance: NA
CDR3aa: CSVAGPGSGANVLTF
CDR3nt: TGCAGCGTTGCAGGTCCCGGCTCTGGGGCCAACGTCCTGACTTTC

j_gene: TRBJ1-6
v_gene: TRBV30
d_gene: NA
abundance: NA
CDR3aa: CAWRQFWDSPLHF
CDR3nt: TGTGCCTGGAGGCAGTTCTGGGATTCACCCCTCCACTTT

j_gene: TRBJ2-1
v_gene: TRBV28
d_gene: TRBD1
abundance: NA
CDR3aa: CASNAPGGSLNEQFF
CDR3nt: TGTGCCAGCAATGCTCCAGGGGGCTCCCTTAATGAGCAGTTCTTC

j_gene: TRBJ2-2
v_gene: TRBV7-6
d_gene: NA
abundance: NA
CDR3aa: CASVMTANTGELFF
CDR3nt: TGTGCCAGCGTCATGACAGCAAACACCGGGGAGCTGTTTTTT

j_gene: TRBJ2-5
v_gene: TRBV2
d_gene: NA
abundance: NA
CDR3aa: CASSEGRQETQYF
CDR3nt: TGTGCCAGCAGTGAAGGCCGCCAAGAGACCCAGTACTTC

j_gene: TRBJ1-1
v_gene: TRBV2
d_gene: TRBD1
abundance: NA
CDR3aa: CASSALAGGGTEAFF
CDR3nt: TGTGCCAGCAGTGCTTTAGCAGGGGGAGGGACTGAAGCTTTCTTT

j_gene: TRBJ1-1
v_gene: TRBV27
d_gene: NA
abundance: NA
CDR3aa: CASSSSLRTEAFF
CDR3nt: TGTGCCAGCAGCTCATCCCTCCGGACTGAAGCTTTCTTT

j_gene: TRBJ1-2
v_gene: TRBV21-1
d_gene: NA
abundance: NA
CDR3aa: CASSTWDREGGYTF
CDR3nt: TGTGCCAGCAGCACCTGGGACAGGGAGGGCGGCTACACCTTC

j_gene: TRBJ1-5
v_gene: TRBV9
d_gene: NA
abundance: few
CDR3aa: CASSSGGPGSNQPQHF
CDR3nt: TGTGCCAGCAGCTCCGGGGGACCCGGGAGCAATCAGCCCCAGCATTTT

j_gene: TRBJ2-1
v_gene: TRBV30
d_gene: NA
abundance: NA
CDR3aa: CACPRSYNEQFF
CDR3nt: TGTGCCTGCCCCCGCTCCTACAATGAGCAGTTCTTC

j_gene: TRBJ2-1
v_gene: TRBV27
d_gene: TRBD2
abundance: NA
CDR3aa: CASRGGISYNEQFF
CDR3nt: TGTGCCAGCAGGGGGGGGATCTCCTACAATGAGCAGTTCTTC

j_gene: TRBJ1-4
v_gene: TRBV29-1
d_gene: NA
abundance: NA
CDR3aa: CSVRTATEKLFF
CDR3nt: TGCAGCGTCCGGACAGCGACCGAAAAACTGTTTTTT

j_gene: TRBJ1-3
v_gene: TRBV19
d_gene: NA
abundance: NA
CDR3aa: CASTHFGRGFSGNTIYF
CDR3nt: TGTGCCAGTACCCATTTCGGGCGGGGCTTCTCTGGAAACACCATATATTTT

j_gene: TRBJ2-3
v_gene: TRBV5-4
d_gene: NA
abundance: NA
CDR3aa: CASSPGRFGDTQYF
CDR3nt: TGTGCCAGCAGCCCTGGGAGATTCGGAGATACGCAGTATTTT

j_gene: TRBJ2-5
v_gene: TRBV5-1
d_gene: TRBD2
abundance: NA
CDR3aa: CASSLGLGQETQYF
CDR3nt: TGCGCCAGCAGCCTAGGACTAGGCCAAGAGACCCAGTACTTC

j_gene: TRBJ1-2
v_gene: TRBV28
d_gene: TRBD1
abundance: NA
CDR3aa: CASSFLDRGGYGYTF
CDR3nt: TGTGCCAGCAGTTTCTTGGACAGGGGAGGGTATGGCTACACCTTC

j_gene: TRBJ2-3
v_gene: TRBV5-4
d_gene: NA
abundance: NA
CDR3aa: CASSKIEAEQYF
CDR3nt: TGTGCCAGCAGCAAGATAGAAGCTGAGCAGTATTTT

j_gene: TRBJ2-2
v_gene: TRBV11-2
d_gene: NA
abundance: NA
CDR3aa: CASSPSHTGELFF
CDR3nt: TGTGCCAGCAGCCCCAGCCACACCGGGGAGCTGTTTTTT

j_gene: TRBJ1-3
v_gene: TRBV18
d_gene: TRBD1
abundance: NA
CDR3aa: CASSPGGRNTIYF
CDR3nt: TGTGCCAGCTCCCCAGGGGGCCGAAACACCATATATTTT

j_gene: TRBJ1-6
v_gene: TRBV19
d_gene: NA
abundance: few
CDR3aa: CASSTGRNGPLHF
CDR3nt: TGTGCCAGTAGTACGGGACGAAATGGGCCCCTCCACTTT

j_gene: TRBJ2-4
v_gene: TRBV21-1
d_gene: NA
abundance: NA
CDR3aa: CASSKRALIVCKNIQYF
CDR3nt: TGTGCCAGCAGCAAAAGGGCTTTAATAGTCTGCAAAAACATTCAGTACTTC

j_gene: TRBJ1-3
v_gene: TRBV5-4
d_gene: NA
abundance: NA
CDR3aa: CASSLEGTLSGNTIYF
CDR3nt: TGTGCCAGCAGCTTGGAAGGGACACTTTCTGGAAACACCATATATTTT

j_gene: TRBJ2-1
v_gene: TRBV27
d_gene: TRBD2
abundance: NA
CDR3aa: CASSFATSGRKYNEQFF
CDR3nt: TGTGCCAGCAGTTTCGCTACTAGCGGGAGGAAATACAATGAGCAGTTCTTC

j_gene: TRBJ1-3
v_gene: TRBV4-2
d_gene: TRBD1
abundance: NA
CDR3aa: CASSQARTGSTIYF
CDR3nt: TGTGCCAGCAGCCAAGCCCGGACAGGGAGCACCATATATTTT

j_gene: TRBJ1-3
v_gene: TRBV6-5
d_gene: TRBD1
abundance: NA
CDR3aa: CASSTRTGSGNTIYF
CDR3nt: TGTGCCAGCAGTACTAGGACAGGTTCTGGAAACACCATATATTTT

j_gene: TRBJ2-1
v_gene: TRBV5-4
d_gene: NA
abundance: NA
CDR3aa: CASSLARGASNEQFF
CDR3nt: TGTGCCAGCAGCTTGGCCCGGGGGGCTTCCAATGAGCAGTTCTTC

j_gene: TRBJ1-3
v_gene: TRBV30
d_gene: NA
abundance: few
CDR3aa: CAWSVRASSGNTIYF
CDR3nt: TGTGCCTGGAGTGTACGTGCCAGCTCTGGAAACACCATATATTTT

j_gene: TRBJ2-5
v_gene: TRBV10-3
d_gene: TRBD2
abundance: NA
CDR3aa: CAISESLGLAGETQYF
CDR3nt: TGTGCCATCAGTGAGTCATTGGGACTAGCAGGGGAGACCCAGTACTTC

j_gene: TRBJ2-7
v_gene: TRBV23-1
d_gene: NA
abundance: NA
CDR3aa: CASSTPGPRSLEQYF
CDR3nt: TGCGCCAGCAGTACCCCGGGACCTAGAAGTTTGGAGCAGTACTTC

j_gene: TRBJ1-3
v_gene: TRBV5-8
d_gene: NA
abundance: NA
CDR3aa: CASSLEPYSGNTIYF
CDR3nt: TGTGCCAGCAGCTTGGAACCATACTCTGGAAACACCATATATTTT

j_gene: TRBJ2-2
v_gene: TRBV28
d_gene: TRBD1
abundance: NA
CDR3aa: CASREGTAINTGELFF
CDR3nt: TGTGCCAGCAGGGAAGGGACAGCCATCAACACCGGGGAGCTGTTTTTT

j_gene: TRBJ1-1
v_gene: TRBV4-3
d_gene: NA
abundance: once
CDR3aa: CASSQDRDVGAFF
CDR3nt: TGCGCCAGCAGCCAAGACCGGGACGTCGGGGCTTTCTTT

j_gene: TRBJ1-2
v_gene: TRBV5-1
d_gene: NA
abundance: NA
CDR3aa: CASSLDTGNYGYTF
CDR3nt: TGCGCCAGCAGCTTGGACACAGGGAACTATGGCTACACCTTC

j_gene: TRBJ1-3
v_gene: TRBV29-1
d_gene: NA
abundance: NA
CDR3aa: CSVSWIAGPSSGNTIYF
CDR3nt: TGCAGCGTCTCCTGGATAGCAGGCCCCAGCTCTGGAAACACCATATATTTT

j_gene: TRBJ1-3
v_gene: TRBV7-8
d_gene: NA
abundance: NA
CDR3aa: CASSSRGIGNTIYF
CDR3nt: TGTGCCAGCAGCTCCCGGGGAATCGGAAACACCATATATTTT

j_gene: TRBJ2-1
v_gene: TRBV30
d_gene: NA
abundance: NA
CDR3aa: CAWSRDSLYNEQFF
CDR3nt: TGTGCCTGGAGTCGGGACTCCCTTTATAACGAGCAGTTCTTC

j_gene: TRBJ2-5
v_gene: TRBV9
d_gene: NA
abundance: NA
CDR3aa: CASSVAGETQYF
CDR3nt: TGTGCCAGCAGCGTAGCGGGGGAGACCCAGTACTTC

j_gene: TRBJ2-5
v_gene: TRBV5-6
d_gene: TRBD2
abundance: NA
CDR3aa: CASSAPGGRYQETQYF
CDR3nt: TGTGCCAGCAGCGCACCCGGGGGGAGGTACCAAGAGACCCAGTACTTC

j_gene: TRBJ2-7
v_gene: TRBV12-5
d_gene: TRBD2
abundance: NA
CDR3aa: CASGLTGDYYEQYF
CDR3nt: TGTGCTAGTGGTTTGACCGGGGACTACTACGAGCAGTACTTC

j_gene: TRBJ2-6
v_gene: TRBV4-2
d_gene: TRBD1
abundance: few
CDR3aa: CASSQEPTGHGANVLTF
CDR3nt: TGTGCCAGCAGCCAAGAACCGACAGGGCACGGGGCCAACGTCCTGACTTTC

j_gene: TRBJ2-1
v_gene: TRBV5-1
d_gene: NA
abundance: NA
CDR3aa: CASSLGTLNNEQFF
CDR3nt: TGCGCCAGCAGCTTAGGGACTCTAAACAATGAGCAGTTCTTC

j_gene: TRBJ2-7
v_gene: TRBV6-6
d_gene: NA
abundance: NA
CDR3aa: CASTRGDAWSEQYF
CDR3nt: TGTGCCAGCACCCGGGGTGATGCCTGGAGCGAGCAGTACTTC

j_gene: TRBJ2-5
v_gene: TRBV5-4
d_gene: TRBD1
abundance: NA
CDR3aa: CASSLRQDRGTETQYF
CDR3nt: TGTGCCAGCAGCTTGCGACAAGACAGGGGTACGGAGACCCAGTACTTC

j_gene: TRBJ2-1
v_gene: TRBV4-3
d_gene: TRBD2
abundance: NA
CDR3aa: CASSRIAGGAYNEQFF
CDR3nt: TGCGCCAGCAGCCGAATAGCGGGAGGCGCCTACAATGAGCAGTTCTTC

j_gene: TRBJ2-6
v_gene: TRBV19
d_gene: TRBD1
abundance: NA
CDR3aa: CASRDRASSGANVLTF
CDR3nt: TGTGCCAGTAGGGACAGGGCTAGCTCTGGGGCCAACGTCCTGACTTTC

j_gene: TRBJ2-7
v_gene: TRBV7-6
d_gene: NA
abundance: NA
CDR3aa: CASSRGPGYEQYF
CDR3nt: TGTGCCAGCAGCCGAGGCCCGGGGTACGAGCAGTACTTC

j_gene: TRBJ2-1
v_gene: TRBV19
d_gene: TRBD2
abundance: NA
CDR3aa: CASSIGSGGYNEQFF
CDR3nt: TGTGCCAGTAGTATAGGTAGCGGGGGCTACAATGAGCAGTTCTTC

j_gene: TRBJ2-3
v_gene: TRBV4-1
d_gene: NA
abundance: once
CDR3aa: CASSQQLTDTQYF
CDR3nt: TGCGCCAGCAGCCAGCAACTCACAGATACGCAGTATTTT